This T cell receptor (beta chain) derives from a study of regulatory dendritic cells for organ transplantation. Study-wide points: Between individuals, the alloreactive memory CD8+ T cell pool differed considerably. Of resting T cell subsets, memory CD8+ had the most alloreactive clonotypes. Memory T cells were less diverse than naive, with memory CD8+ most oligoclonal.

This clone showed up just once. What it binds is unknown. Naive CD45RA+ and memory CD45RO+ CD4+ or CD8+ T cells were FACS-sorted. The V and J ends lost 0 bases and 8 bases respectively, with 7 bases between them. CDR1 is SQVTM, CDR2 ANQGSEA, per germline. The CDR3 totals 11 residues. Assay used: immunoSEQ multiplex PCR; TCRdb lists only in-frame clones, some missing. The sample has fewer than 40,000 clones, 80% to 95% seen once. This clonotype was sampled from a human donor in good health. The rearrangement links TRBV29-1 to TRBJ1-2; unclear D gene. Sequencing input: naive CD8+ T cells from blood. Subset noted: CD45RA+ naive T cells. The CDR3 DNA is TGCAGCGTTGAAGATCGTAACGGCTACACCTTC. Its protein is CSVEDRNGYTF.